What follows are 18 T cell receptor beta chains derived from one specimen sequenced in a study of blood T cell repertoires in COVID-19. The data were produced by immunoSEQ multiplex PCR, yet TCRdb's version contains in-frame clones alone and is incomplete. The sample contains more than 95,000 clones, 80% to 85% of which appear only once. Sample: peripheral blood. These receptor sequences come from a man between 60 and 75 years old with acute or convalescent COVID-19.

The CDR3 region is CASSSGQQETQYF. The CDR3 nucleotides are TGCGCCAGCAGTTCGGGACAGCAAGAGACCCAGTACTTC. V gene TRBV10-1 combines with J gene TRBJ2-5; 7 bases map to TRBD1. Germline trimming cut 5 bases from V and 2 bases from J; bases unmatched to any gene: 2. Germline V lookup: CDR1 WNHNN, CDR2 SYGVQD (reference sequence). The CDR3 runs 13 residues.

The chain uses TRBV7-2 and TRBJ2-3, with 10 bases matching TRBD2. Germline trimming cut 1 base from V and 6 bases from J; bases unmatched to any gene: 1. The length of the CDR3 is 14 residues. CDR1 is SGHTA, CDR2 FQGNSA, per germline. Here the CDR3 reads CASSLVSGRDTQYF. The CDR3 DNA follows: TGTGCCAGCAGCTTAGTTAGCGGGAGGGATACGCAGTATTTT.

CDR3 region: CASKAPQPSYEQYF. CDR3 DNA: TGTGCCAGCAAAGCCCCACAGCCGAGCTACGAGCAGTACTTC. The chain joins TRBV27 to TRBJ2-7; D not certain. Germline CDR1 and CDR2: MNHEY and SMNVEV (reference sequence). V lost 7 bases and J lost 3, with 16 bases in between. The CDR3 consists of 14 residues.

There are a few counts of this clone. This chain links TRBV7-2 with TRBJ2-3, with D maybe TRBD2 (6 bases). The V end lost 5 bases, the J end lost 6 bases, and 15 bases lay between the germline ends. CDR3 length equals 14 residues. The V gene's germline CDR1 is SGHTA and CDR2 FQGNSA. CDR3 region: CASSPLTSSDTQYF. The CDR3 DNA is TGTGCCAGCAGCCCCTTGACTAGTTCCGATACGCAGTATTTT.

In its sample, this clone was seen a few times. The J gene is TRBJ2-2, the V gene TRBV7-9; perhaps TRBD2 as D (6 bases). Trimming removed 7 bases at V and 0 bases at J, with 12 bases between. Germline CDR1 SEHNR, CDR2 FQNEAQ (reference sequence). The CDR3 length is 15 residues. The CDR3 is CASTGGLANTGELFF. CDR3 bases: TGTGCCAGCACCGGGGGACTGGCGAACACCGGGGAGCTGTTTTTT. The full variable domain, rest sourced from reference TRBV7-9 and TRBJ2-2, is DTGVSQNPRHKITKRGQNVTFRCDPISEHNRLYWYRQTLGQGPEFLTYFQNEAQLEKSRLLSDRFSAERPKGSFSTLEIQRTEQGDSAMYLCASTGGLANTGELFFGEGSRLTVL.

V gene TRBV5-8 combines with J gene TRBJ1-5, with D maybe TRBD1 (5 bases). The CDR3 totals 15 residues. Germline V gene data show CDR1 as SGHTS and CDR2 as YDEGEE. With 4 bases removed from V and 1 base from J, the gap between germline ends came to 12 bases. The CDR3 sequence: CASSRSGSSNQPQHF. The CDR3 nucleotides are TGTGCCAGCAGCCGATCAGGGTCAAGCAATCAGCCCCAGCATTTT.

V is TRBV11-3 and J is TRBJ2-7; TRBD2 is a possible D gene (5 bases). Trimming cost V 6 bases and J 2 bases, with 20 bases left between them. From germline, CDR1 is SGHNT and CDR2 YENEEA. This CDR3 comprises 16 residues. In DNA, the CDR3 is TGTGCCAGCAGGCGACCCGGCGGGCCTCGTCCCTACGAGCAGTACTTC. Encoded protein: CASRRPGGPRPYEQYF.

CDR3 bases: TGTGCCAGCAGTGTTAGCGGGGGGGTCCAAGAGACCCAGTACTTC. This codes for CASSVSGGVQETQYF. The chain has TRBV2 and TRBJ2-5; TRBD2 matches at 11 bases. Germline V CDR1 and CDR2: SNHLY, FYNNEI. With V trimmed by 4 bases and J by 1 base, 2 bases remained unmatched. The CDR3 consists of 15 residues.

The CDR3 loop reads CASSQGVQRNQPQHF. The CDR3 DNA reads as TGCGCCAGCAGCCAAGGAGTACAGCGCAATCAGCCCCAGCATTTT. V usage is TRBV4-1 and J usage is TRBJ1-5; unclear D gene. This CDR3 region has 15 residues. Looked up from germline, CDR1 is MGHRA and CDR2 is YSYEKL. V was clipped by 1 base and J by 2 bases, with 9 bases between them.

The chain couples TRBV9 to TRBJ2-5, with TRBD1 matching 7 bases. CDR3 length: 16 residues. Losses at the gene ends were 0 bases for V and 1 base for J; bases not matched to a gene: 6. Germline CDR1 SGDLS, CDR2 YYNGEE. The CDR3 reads CASSVVGGTAQETQYF. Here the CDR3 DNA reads TGTGCCAGCAGCGTAGTTGGTGGGACAGCCCAAGAGACCCAGTACTTC.

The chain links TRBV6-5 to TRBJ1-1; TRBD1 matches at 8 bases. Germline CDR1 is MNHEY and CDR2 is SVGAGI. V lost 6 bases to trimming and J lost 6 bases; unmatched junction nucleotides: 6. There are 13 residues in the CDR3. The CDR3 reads CASRPNRGAEAFF. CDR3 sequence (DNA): TGTGCCAGCAGGCCGAACAGGGGGGCTGAAGCTTTCTTT.

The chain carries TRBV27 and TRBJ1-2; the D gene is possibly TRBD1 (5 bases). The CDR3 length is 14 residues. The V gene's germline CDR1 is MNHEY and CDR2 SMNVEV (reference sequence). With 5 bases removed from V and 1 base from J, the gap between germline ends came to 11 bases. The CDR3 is CASSKTALNYGYTF. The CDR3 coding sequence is TGTGCCAGCAGTAAGACAGCTCTTAACTATGGCTACACCTTC.

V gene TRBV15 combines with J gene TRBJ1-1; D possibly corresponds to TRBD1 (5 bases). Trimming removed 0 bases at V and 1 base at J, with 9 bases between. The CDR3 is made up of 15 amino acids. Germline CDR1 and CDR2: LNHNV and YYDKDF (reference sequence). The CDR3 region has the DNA TGTGCCACCAGCAGAGACCGGACAAGGAACACTGAAGCTTTCTTT. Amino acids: CATSRDRTRNTEAFF.

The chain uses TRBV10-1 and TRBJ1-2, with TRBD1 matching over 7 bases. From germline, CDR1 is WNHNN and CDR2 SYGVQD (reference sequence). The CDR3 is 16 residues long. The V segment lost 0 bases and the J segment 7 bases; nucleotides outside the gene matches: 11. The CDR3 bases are TGCGCCAGCAGTGAGTCTTTGGAGACAGGGAAGTTTGGCTACACCTTC. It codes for CASSESLETGKFGYTF.

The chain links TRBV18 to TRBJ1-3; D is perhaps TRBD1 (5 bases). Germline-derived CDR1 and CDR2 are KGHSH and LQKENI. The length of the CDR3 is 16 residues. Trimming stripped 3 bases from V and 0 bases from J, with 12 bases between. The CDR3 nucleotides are TGTGCCAGCTCACCCCTAGGACAAACCTCTGGAAACACCATATATTTT. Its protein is CASSPLGQTSGNTIYF.

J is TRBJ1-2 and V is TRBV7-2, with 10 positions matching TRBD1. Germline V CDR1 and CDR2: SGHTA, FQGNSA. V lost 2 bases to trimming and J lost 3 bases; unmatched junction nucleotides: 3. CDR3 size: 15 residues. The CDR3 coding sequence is TGTGCCAGCAGCTTAATTGGGACAGGGGACTATGGCTACACCTTC. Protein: CASSLIGTGDYGYTF.

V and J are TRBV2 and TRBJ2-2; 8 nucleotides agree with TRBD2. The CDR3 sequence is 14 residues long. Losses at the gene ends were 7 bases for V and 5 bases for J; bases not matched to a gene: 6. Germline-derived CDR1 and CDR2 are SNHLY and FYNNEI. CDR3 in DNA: TGTGCCAGCATCAGCGGGAGTACGACCGGGGAGCTGTTTTTT. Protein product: CASISGSTTGELFF.

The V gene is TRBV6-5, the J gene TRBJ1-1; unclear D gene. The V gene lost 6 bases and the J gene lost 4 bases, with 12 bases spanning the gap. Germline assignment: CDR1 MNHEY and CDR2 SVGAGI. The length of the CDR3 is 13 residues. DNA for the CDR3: TGTGCCAGCAGGGCGTTGGAGAGCACTGAAGCTTTCTTT. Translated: CASRALESTEAFF.